This entry is about one T cell receptor beta chain. Its antigen remains unknown. From germline, CDR1 is SNHLY and CDR2 FYNNEI. The CDR3 is 16 amino acids. Trimming at V came to 7 bases and at J to 0 bases, leaving 9 bases not matched to a gene. The data belong to a study of identical twins. Study conclusions and caveats: One should note that invariant MAIT and iNKT cells could partly confound zero-insertion analyses. Excess low generation probability was seen in twin-shared out-of-frame alpha sequences. Insertion counts were lower in abundant cord blood beta clonotypes, a trend that memory repertoires did not show.

Healthy Caucasian donors formed the entire cohort. TCRdb recomputed calls from the 5' RACE reads with MiXCR, one row per CDR3 protein. The sample lists more than 200,000 distinct CDR3 sequences, 11% to 15% occurring once. The receptor's source is a woman aged 18-30 years in good health. Sequencing was carried out using memory (CD45RO+) T cells sorted from blood. The J gene is TRBJ2-7, the V gene TRBV2; 10 nucleotides line up with TRBD2. CDR3 sequence reads: CASKRASGGYSYEQYF. CDR3 in DNA: TGTGCCAGCAAGAGGGCTAGCGGGGGCTACTCCTACGAGCAGTACTTC.